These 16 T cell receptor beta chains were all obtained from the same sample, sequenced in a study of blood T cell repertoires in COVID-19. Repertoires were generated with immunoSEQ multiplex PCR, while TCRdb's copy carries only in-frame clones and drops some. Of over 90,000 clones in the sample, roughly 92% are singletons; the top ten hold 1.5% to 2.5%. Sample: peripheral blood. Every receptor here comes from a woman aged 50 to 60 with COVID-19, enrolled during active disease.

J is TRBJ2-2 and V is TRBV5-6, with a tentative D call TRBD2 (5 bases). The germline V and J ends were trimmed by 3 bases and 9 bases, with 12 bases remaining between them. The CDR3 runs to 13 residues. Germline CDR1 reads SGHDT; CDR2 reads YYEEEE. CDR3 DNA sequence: TGTGCCAGCAGCTCTACCGTAGCGCGGGAGCTGTTTTTT. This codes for CASSSTVARELFF.

DNA of the CDR3: TGTGCCAGCAGCTTAAGACCCGCGGGGGGTGGGGATACGCAGTATTTT. This gives the protein CASSLRPAGGGDTQYF. J is TRBJ2-3 and V is TRBV7-8; 8 bases are a match to TRBD2. V lost 2 bases, J lost 6 bases, and 10 bases stayed unmatched. The CDR3 is 16 amino acids. Germline values: CDR1 SGHVS, CDR2 FQNEAQ.

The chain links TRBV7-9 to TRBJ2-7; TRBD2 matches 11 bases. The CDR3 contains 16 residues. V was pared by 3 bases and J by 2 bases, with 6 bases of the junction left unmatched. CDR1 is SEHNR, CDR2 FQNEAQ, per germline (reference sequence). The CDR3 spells CASSFTSGGPPYEQYF. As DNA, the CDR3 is TGTGCCAGCAGCTTCACTAGCGGGGGCCCCCCCTACGAGCAGTACTTC. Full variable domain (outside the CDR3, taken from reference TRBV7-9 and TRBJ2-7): DTGVSQNPRHKITKRGQNVTFRCDPISEHNRLYWYRQTLGQGPEFLTYFQNEAQLEKSRLLSDRFSAERPKGSFSTLEIQRTEQGDSAMYLCASSFTSGGPPYEQYFGPGTRLTVT.

CDR3 in DNA: TGTGCCAGTAGTATTACCAGTCCCAATACGCAGTATTTT. Translating gives CASSITSPNTQYF. The chain recombines TRBV19 with TRBJ2-3; D gene ambiguous. V was clipped by 3 bases and J by 7 bases, with 11 bases between them. This CDR3 region has 13 residues. The germline V gene has CDR1 LNHDA and CDR2 SQIVND (reference sequence).

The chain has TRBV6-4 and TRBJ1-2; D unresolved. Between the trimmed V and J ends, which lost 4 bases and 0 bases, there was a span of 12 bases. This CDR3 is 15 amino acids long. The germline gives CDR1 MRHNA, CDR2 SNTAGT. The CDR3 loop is CASSVGLSPNYGYTF. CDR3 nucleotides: TGTGCCAGCAGTGTTGGACTTTCCCCTAACTATGGCTACACCTTC.

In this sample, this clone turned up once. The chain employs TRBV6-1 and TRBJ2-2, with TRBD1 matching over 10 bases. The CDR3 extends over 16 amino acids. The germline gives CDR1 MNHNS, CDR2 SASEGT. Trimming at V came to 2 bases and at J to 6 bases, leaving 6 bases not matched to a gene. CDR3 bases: TGTGCCAGCAGTGAAATAGGGACAGGGGAGGCCGGGGAGCTGTTTTTT. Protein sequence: CASSEIGTGEAGELFF.

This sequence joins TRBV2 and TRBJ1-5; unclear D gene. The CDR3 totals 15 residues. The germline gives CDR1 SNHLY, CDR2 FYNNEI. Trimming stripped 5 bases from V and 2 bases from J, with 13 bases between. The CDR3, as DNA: TGTGCCAGCAGTACCGGCGGTGGTGGCAATCAGCCCCAGCATTTT. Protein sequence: CASSTGGGGNQPQHF.

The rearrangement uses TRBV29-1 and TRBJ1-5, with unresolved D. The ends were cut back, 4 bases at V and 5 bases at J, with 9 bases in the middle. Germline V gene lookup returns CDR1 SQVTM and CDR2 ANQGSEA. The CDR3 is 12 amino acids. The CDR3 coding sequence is TGCAGCGTTGGGGCTTGGGATCAGCCCCAGCATTTT. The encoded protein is CSVGAWDQPQHF.

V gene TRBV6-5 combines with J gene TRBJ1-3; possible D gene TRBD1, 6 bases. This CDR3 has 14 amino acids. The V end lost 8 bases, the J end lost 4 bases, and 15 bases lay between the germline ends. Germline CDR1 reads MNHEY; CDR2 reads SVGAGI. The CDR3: CASGIQGTGNTIYF. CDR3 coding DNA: TGTGCCAGCGGAATTCAGGGGACCGGAAACACCATATATTTT.

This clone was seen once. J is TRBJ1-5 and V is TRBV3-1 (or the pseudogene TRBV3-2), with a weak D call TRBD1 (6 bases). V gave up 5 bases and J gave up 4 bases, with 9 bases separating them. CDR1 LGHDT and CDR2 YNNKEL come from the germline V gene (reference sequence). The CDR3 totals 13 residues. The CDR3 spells CASSSDRNQPQHF. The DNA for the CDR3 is TGTGCCAGCAGCTCCGACAGGAATCAGCCCCAGCATTTT.

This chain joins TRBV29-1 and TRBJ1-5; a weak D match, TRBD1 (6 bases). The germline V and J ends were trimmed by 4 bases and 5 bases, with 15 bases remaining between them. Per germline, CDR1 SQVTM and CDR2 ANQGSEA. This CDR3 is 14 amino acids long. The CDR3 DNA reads TGCAGCGTTGCCCTGGGGGGGCGCCATCAGCCCCAGCATTTT. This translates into CSVALGGRHQPQHF.

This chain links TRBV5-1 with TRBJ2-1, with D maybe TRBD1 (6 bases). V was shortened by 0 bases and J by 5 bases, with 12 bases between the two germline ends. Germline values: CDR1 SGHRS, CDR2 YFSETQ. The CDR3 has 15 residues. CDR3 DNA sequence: TGCGCCAGCAGCTTGGGGGGGCCGGGAAACAATGAGCAGTTCTTC. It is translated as CASSLGGPGNNEQFF.

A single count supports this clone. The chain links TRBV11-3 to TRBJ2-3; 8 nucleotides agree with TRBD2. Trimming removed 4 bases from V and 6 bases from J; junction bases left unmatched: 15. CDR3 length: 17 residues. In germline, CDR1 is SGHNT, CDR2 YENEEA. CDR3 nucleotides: TGTGCCAGCAGCTCCACCCCGGGACTAGGCACGGGGGATACGCAGTATTTT. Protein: CASSSTPGLGTGDTQYF.

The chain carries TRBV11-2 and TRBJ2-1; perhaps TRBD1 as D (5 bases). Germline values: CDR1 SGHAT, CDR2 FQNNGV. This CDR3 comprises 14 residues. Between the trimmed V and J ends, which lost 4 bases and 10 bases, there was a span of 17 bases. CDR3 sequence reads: CASSSLTRAKEQFF. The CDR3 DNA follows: TGTGCCAGCAGCTCTCTGACCAGGGCGAAAGAGCAGTTCTTC.

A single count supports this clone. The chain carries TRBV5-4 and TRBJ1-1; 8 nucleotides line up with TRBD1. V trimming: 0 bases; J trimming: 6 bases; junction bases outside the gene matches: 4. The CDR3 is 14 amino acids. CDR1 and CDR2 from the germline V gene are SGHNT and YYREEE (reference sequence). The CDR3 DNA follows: TGTGCCAGCAGCTTGGACAGGGGGAAGGCTGAAGCTTTCTTT. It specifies CASSLDRGKAEAFF. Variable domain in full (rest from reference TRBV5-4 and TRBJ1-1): ETGVTQSPTHLIKTRGQQVTLRCSSQSGHNTVSWYQQALGQGPQFIFQYYREEENGRGNFPPRFSGLQFPNYSSELNVNALELDDSALYLCASSLDRGKAEAFFGQGTRLTVV.

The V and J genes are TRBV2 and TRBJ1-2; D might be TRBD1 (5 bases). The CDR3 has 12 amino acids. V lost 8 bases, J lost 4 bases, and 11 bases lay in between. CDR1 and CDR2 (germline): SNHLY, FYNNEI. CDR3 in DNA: TGTGCCAGCCCCGCGGGGGTCTATGGCTACACCTTC. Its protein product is CASPAGVYGYTF.